A selection of T cell receptor beta chains follows, all from one sample in a study of control samples from healthy donors and cancer patients. This table comes from immunoSEQ multiplex PCR, and its TCRdb copy is limited to in-frame clones, with some not included. The data hold around 71,000 clones, with more than 70% observed a single time. Sequencing was performed on PBMCs. These receptors all come from a woman aged 45-59 years with head and neck cancer. CDR3s include the opening cysteine and the closing phenylalanine or tryptophan. The D gene is left open where the match is weak. Some rows mark clone size as missing; the rest say once, few, many or name a class of expanded clone.

>TRBV5-1|NA|NA|TRBJ1-2
CASSLDRGDDYGYTF
TGCGCCAGCAGCTTGGATAGGGGGGACGACTATGGCTACACCTTC
>TRBV4-2|few|NA|TRBJ1-5
CASSRDHTLNQPQHF
TGTGCCAGCAGCCGGGACCATACCCTCAATCAGCCCCAGCATTTT
>TRBV5-4|once|NA|TRBJ2-3
CASSFADTQYF
TGTGCCAGCAGCTTTGCAGATACGCAGTATTTT
>TRBV28|NA|NA|TRBJ1-2
CASLDGGRTYGYTF
TGTGCCAGCCTGGATGGGGGACGGACCTATGGCTACACCTTC
>TRBV6-5|NA|NA|TRBJ1-5
CASAPGRQRQPQHF
TGTGCCAGCGCCCCAGGGAGGCAGAGACAGCCCCAGCATTTT
>TRBV14|NA|NA|TRBJ2-1
CASSLVASLYNEQFF
TGTGCCAGCAGCCTGGTCGCTAGCCTCTACAATGAGCAGTTCTTC
>TRBV9|few|TRBD2|TRBJ2-2
CASSSDITGGTNTGELFF
TGTGCCAGCAGCTCTGATATTACGGGGGGAACGAACACCGGGGAGCTGTTTTTT
>TRBV5-5|NA|NA|TRBJ2-2
CASTAGTNTGELFF
TGTGCCAGCACCGCCGGGACAAACACCGGGGAGCTGTTTTTT
>TRBV20-1|NA|NA|TRBJ2-5
CSPRKEETQYF
TGCAGTCCAAGAAAGGAAGAGACCCAGTACTTC
>TRBV27|once|NA|TRBJ2-6
CATSGPRANVLTF
TGTGCCACCTCTGGCCCGCGGGCCAACGTCCTGACTTTC
>TRBV18|NA|TRBD1|TRBJ2-2
CASSPPVGAGGTTGELFF
TGTGCCAGCTCACCACCCGTCGGCGCAGGGGGCACCACCGGGGAGCTGTTTTTT
>TRBV18|NA|NA|TRBJ1-3
CASSPPFQGASGNTIYF
TGTGCCAGCTCACCACCGTTTCAGGGCGCCTCTGGAAACACCATATATTTT
>TRBV2|NA|TRBD1|TRBJ1-1
CASPVDRDTEAFF
TGTGCCAGTCCCGTGGACAGGGACACTGAAGCTTTCTTT
>TRBV23-1|few|TRBD1|TRBJ2-7
CASRQCRTGGVNEQYF
TGCGCCAGCAGGCAATGCCGGACAGGGGGCGTGAACGAGCAGTACTTC
>TRBV15|once|NA|TRBJ1-5
CATSRDHSNQPQHF
TGTGCCACCAGCAGGGACCATAGCAATCAGCCCCAGCATTTT
>TRBV27|NA|TRBD2|TRBJ2-5
CASSPGLGLTQYF
TGTGCCAGCAGCCCGGGACTAGGCCTGACCCAGTACTTC
>TRBV20-1|NA|NA|TRBJ2-7
CSQQGGYEQYF
TGCTCCCAACAGGGCGGCTACGAGCAGTACTTC
>TRBV7-2|NA|TRBD1|TRBJ2-2
CASSFQQGGSGELFF
TGTGCCAGCAGCTTTCAACAGGGGGGAAGCGGGGAGCTGTTTTTT
>TRBV3-1/TRBV3-2|NA|NA|TRBJ1-1
CASSQGAAKNTEAFF
TGTGCCAGCAGCCAAGGGGCCGCCAAGAACACTGAAGCTTTCTTT
>TRBV28|NA|NA|TRBJ1-1
CASSLTHEAFF
TGTGCCAGCAGTTTGACTCATGAAGCTTTCTTT
>TRBV2|NA|NA|TRBJ2-5
CASSEFLLANSVETQYF
TGTGCCAGCAGTGAATTCTTGCTAGCTAATAGTGTGGAGACCCAGTACTTC
>TRBV6-2/TRBV6-3|once|NA|TRBJ2-7
CASSRRVDPNHSEQYF
TGTGCCAGCAGCAGAAGAGTGGACCCAAATCATTCCGAGCAGTACTTC
>TRBV7-8|few|NA|TRBJ2-3
CASSLATRSNTQYF
TGTGCCAGCAGCTTAGCGACTAGGTCGAATACGCAGTATTTT
>TRBV20-1|NA|NA|TRBJ1-2
CSASTDFYGYTF
TGCAGTGCTAGTACGGATTTTTATGGCTACACCTTC
>TRBV4-2|NA|TRBD1|TRBJ1-1
CASSQLGQGGTEAFF
TGTGCCAGCAGCCAGTTGGGACAGGGGGGAACTGAAGCTTTCTTT
>TRBV28|NA|TRBD1|TRBJ2-4
CASSLVGTGFIQYF
TGTGCCAGCAGTTTAGTCGGGACAGGGTTCATTCAGTACTTC
>TRBV7-2|NA|TRBD1|TRBJ1-1
CASSEDRAWDGEAFF
TGTGCCAGCAGCGAAGACAGGGCATGGGACGGTGAAGCTTTCTTT
>TRBV6-2/TRBV6-3|once|NA|TRBJ1-2
CASSLRNYGYTF
TGTGCCAGCAGTTTACGGAACTATGGCTACACCTTC
>TRBV7-9|once|NA|TRBJ2-5
CASSLDTGKETQYF
TGTGCCAGCAGCTTGGATACGGGTAAAGAGACCCAGTACTTC
>TRBV27|NA|TRBD1|TRBJ1-1
CASSWTGGTEAFF
TGTGCCAGCAGTTGGACAGGGGGCACTGAAGCTTTCTTT
>TRBV7-2|NA|NA|TRBJ2-7
CASGSSYEQYF
TGTGCCAGCGGCAGCTCCTACGAGCAGTACTTC
>TRBV6-6|NA|NA|TRBJ1-6
CASGGDNSPLHF
TGTGCCAGCGGGGGGGATAATTCACCCCTCCACTTT
>TRBV9|NA|NA|TRBJ2-5
CASSVAPGETQYF
TGTGCCAGCAGCGTCGCGCCAGGAGAGACCCAGTACTTC
>TRBV28|NA|TRBD1|TRBJ1-2
CASSFSTGGSDPYGYTF
TGTGCCAGCAGTTTTTCGACAGGGGGTTCGGATCCCTATGGCTACACCTTC
>TRBV3-1/TRBV3-2|few|NA|TRBJ2-5
CASSPSPGVAQETQYF
TGTGCCAGCAGCCCCTCCCCAGGGGTCGCACAAGAGACCCAGTACTTC
>TRBV7-9|NA|NA|TRBJ2-2
CASSLLTGNTGELFF
TGTGCCAGCAGCTTACTGACAGGGAACACCGGGGAGCTGTTTTTT
>TRBV5-1|NA|NA|TRBJ2-5
CASSSAQGQETQYF
TGCGCCAGCAGCTCGGCACAGGGTCAAGAGACCCAGTACTTC
>TRBV19|NA|TRBD1|TRBJ1-1
CASSIKRGTANTEAFF
TGTGCCAGTAGTATTAAGAGGGGGACAGCGAACACTGAAGCTTTCTTT
>TRBV25-1|NA|NA|TRBJ2-7
CASSRDIYYEQYF
TGTGCCAGCAGTCGGGACATCTACTACGAGCAGTACTTC
>TRBV7-9|NA|TRBD1|TRBJ1-5
CASSPGQGHQPQHF
TGTGCCAGCAGCCCGGGACAGGGGCATCAGCCCCAGCATTTT
>TRBV30|NA|TRBD1|TRBJ2-7
CAWATRDRTLF
TGTGCCTGGGCCACCCGGGACAGGACTCTATTC